These T cell receptor beta chains were read from a single sample in a study of T cell responses to AZD1222 COVID-19 vaccine. Some clones are missing from TCRdb's copy, which holds only in-frame ones; the method was immunoSEQ multiplex PCR. Altogether 250,000 to 300,000 clones are present, approximately 94% being singletons, with the ten largest covering less than 0.65%. The material sequenced was peripheral blood, taken 28 days after the second AZD1222 dose. These receptors all come from an adult who received the AZD1222 COVID-19 vaccine. CDR3s include the opening cysteine and the closing phenylalanine or tryptophan. Fields, in order: J gene, D gene, V gene, clone size, CDR3 protein, CDR3 DNA. D genes are given only for firm matches. Not every row has a clone size; where given, it reads once, few, many or a size class.

J: TRBJ1-1; D: -; V: TRBV4-1; size: -; CDR3: CASSQSDAENEAFF; DNA: TGCGCCAGCAGCCAATCGGACGCTGAGAATGAAGCTTTCTTT
J: TRBJ1-1; D: -; V: TRBV7-2; size: -; CDR3: CASSLRGGTEAFF; DNA: TGTGCCAGCAGCCTCCGGGGGGGGACTGAAGCTTTCTTT
J: TRBJ1-4; D: -; V: TRBV6-2/TRBV6-3; size: -; CDR3: CASSQNQKLFF; DNA: TGTGCCAGCAGTCAGAATCAAAAACTGTTTTTT
J: TRBJ1-5; D: -; V: TRBV12-3/TRBV12-4; size: -; CDR3: CASSFGEFQHF; DNA: TGTGCCAGCAGTTTCGGGGAATTCCAGCATTTT
J: TRBJ2-1; D: TRBD1; V: TRBV9; size: -; CDR3: CASSAPGQGVNEQFF; DNA: TGTGCCAGCAGCGCTCCGGGACAGGGGGTCAATGAGCAGTTCTTC
J: TRBJ1-4; D: -; V: TRBV19; size: -; CDR3: CASSSEGQKLFF; DNA: TGTGCCAGTAGCTCTGAGGGCCAGAAACTGTTTTTT
J: TRBJ1-1; D: -; V: TRBV7-2; size: -; CDR3: CASSLSSPYVEAFF; DNA: TGTGCCAGCAGCTTATCGAGTCCATACGTTGAAGCTTTCTTT
J: TRBJ1-1; D: -; V: TRBV27; size: once; CDR3: CASRETGGTEAFF; DNA: TGTGCCAGCAGAGAAACCGGGGGCACTGAAGCTTTCTTT
J: TRBJ1-2; D: -; V: TRBV4-1; size: -; CDR3: CASSQRTSNYGYTF; DNA: TGCGCCAGCAGCCAGAGGACATCTAACTATGGCTACACCTTC
J: TRBJ1-6; D: TRBD1; V: TRBV2; size: -; CDR3: CASSLGTGEGSPLHF; DNA: TGTGCCAGCAGCTTAGGGACAGGAGAGGGTTCACCCCTCCACTTT
J: TRBJ2-2; D: -; V: TRBV28; size: -; CDR3: CASSSSVPYSNGELFF; DNA: -
J: TRBJ2-6; D: -; V: TRBV7-2; size: few; CDR3: CASSLSRSLIGANVLTF; DNA: TGTGCCAGCAGCTTAAGCAGGTCTTTAATCGGGGCCAACGTCCTGACTTTC
J: TRBJ2-7; D: TRBD1; V: TRBV6-2/TRBV6-3; size: once; CDR3: CASSYGGTGVYEQYF; DNA: TGTGCCAGCAGTTACGGGGGGACAGGGGTCTACGAGCAGTACTTC
J: TRBJ1-1; D: -; V: TRBV6-6; size: -; CDR3: CASSYSGKRDTEAFF; DNA: TGTGCCAGCAGTTACTCGGGGAAGAGGGACACTGAAGCTTTCTTT
J: TRBJ1-5; D: -; V: TRBV7-8; size: -; CDR3: CASNPQASNQPQHF; DNA: TGTGCCAGCAACCCGCAGGCTAGCAATCAGCCCCAGCATTTT
J: TRBJ1-1; D: -; V: TRBV19; size: -; CDR3: CASNPEGDTEAFF; DNA: TGTGCCAGTAATCCGGAGGGGGACACTGAAGCTTTCTTT
J: TRBJ2-1; D: TRBD1; V: TRBV7-3; size: -; CDR3: CASSAQQGNEQFF; DNA: TGTGCCAGCAGCGCGCAACAGGGGAATGAGCAGTTCTTC
J: TRBJ1-5; D: -; V: TRBV19; size: -; CDR3: CASSMGKGPNQPQHF; DNA: TGTGCCAGTAGTATGGGTAAAGGACCCAATCAGCCCCAGCATTTT
J: TRBJ1-3; D: TRBD1; V: TRBV5-1; size: -; CDR3: CASSQRPGTGLGSGNTIYF; DNA: TGCGCCAGCAGCCAACGTCCCGGGACAGGGTTGGGGTCTGGAAACACCATATATTTT
J: TRBJ1-2; D: -; V: TRBV9; size: -; CDR3: CASSVGGRPDYGYTF; DNA: TGTGCCAGCAGCGTAGGTGGTAGGCCGGACTATGGCTACACCTTC
J: TRBJ1-2; D: -; V: TRBV28; size: -; CDR3: CASSLDRAMYGYTF; DNA: TGTGCCAGCAGTTTGGACCGCGCAATGTATGGCTACACCTTC
J: TRBJ2-1; D: -; V: TRBV19; size: once; CDR3: CASRTMSSYNEQFF; DNA: TGTGCCAGTCGGACTATGAGCTCCTACAATGAGCAGTTCTTC
J: TRBJ1-2; D: -; V: TRBV19; size: -; CDR3: CASTPSRRVPYGYTF; DNA: TGTGCCAGTACCCCCTCCAGGAGGGTCCCGTATGGCTACACCTTC
J: TRBJ2-7; D: TRBD2; V: TRBV28; size: -; CDR3: CASTRGGLAGPYEQYF; DNA: TGTGCCAGCACTAGGGGGGGACTAGCGGGACCCTACGAGCAGTACTTC
J: TRBJ1-1; D: TRBD1; V: TRBV9; size: -; CDR3: CASSVRTGAEAFF; DNA: TGTGCCAGCAGCGTACGGACAGGGGCCGAAGCTTTCTTT
J: TRBJ1-2; D: -; V: TRBV28; size: -; CDR3: CASSLAGAERGYTF; DNA: TGTGCCAGCAGTTTGGCCGGGGCGGAAAGGGGCTACACCTTC
J: TRBJ2-7; D: TRBD1; V: TRBV2; size: -; CDR3: CASRTRDRGSEQYF; DNA: TGTGCCAGCAGAACCCGGGACAGGGGGTCCGAGCAGTACTTC
J: TRBJ2-1; D: -; V: TRBV24-1; size: once; CDR3: CATSHRGYNEQFF; DNA: TGTGCCACCAGCCACAGAGGATACAATGAGCAGTTCTTC
J: TRBJ2-7; D: -; V: TRBV6-5; size: -; CDR3: CASSYSLDLTYEQYF; DNA: TGTGCCAGCAGTTACTCGTTGGACTTAACCTACGAGCAGTACTTC
J: TRBJ2-1; D: TRBD2; V: TRBV3-1/TRBV3-2; size: once; CDR3: CASSQDVAGVIEQFF; DNA: TGTGCCAGCAGCCAAGACGTGGCGGGAGTAATTGAGCAGTTCTTC
J: TRBJ2-1; D: TRBD2; V: TRBV2; size: -; CDR3: CASSITSGVYNEQFF; DNA: TGTGCCAGCAGTATAACTAGCGGGGTCTACAATGAGCAGTTCTTC
J: TRBJ1-5; D: -; V: TRBV3-1/TRBV3-2; size: -; CDR3: CASSQVGGASPQHF; DNA: TGTGCCAGCAGCCAAGTCGGCGGGGCATCGCCCCAGCATTTT
J: TRBJ2-7; D: -; V: TRBV28; size: -; CDR3: CASSLRGSRLRTYEQYF; DNA: TGTGCCAGCAGTTTACGGGGGTCCCGCTTACGAACCTACGAGCAGTACTTC
J: TRBJ1-1; D: -; V: TRBV6-1; size: -; CDR3: CASSEVFYSQNTEAFF; DNA: TGTGCCAGCAGTGAAGTCTTTTACAGTCAGAACACTGAAGCTTTCTTT
J: TRBJ1-5; D: -; V: TRBV10-3; size: -; CDR3: CAIRGVQSNQPQHF; DNA: TGTGCCATCAGGGGGGTACAAAGCAATCAGCCCCAGCATTTT
J: TRBJ1-4; D: -; V: TRBV5-1; size: -; CDR3: CASSWTATNEKLFF; DNA: TGCGCCAGCAGCTGGACGGCAACTAATGAAAAACTGTTTTTT
J: TRBJ2-5; D: -; V: TRBV12-3/TRBV12-4; size: -; CDR3: CASSLSRETQYF; DNA: TGTGCCAGCAGTTTAAGTCGCGAGACCCAGTACTTC
J: TRBJ2-7; D: TRBD1; V: TRBV7-2; size: -; CDR3: CASSSRDSYEQYF; DNA: TGTGCCAGCAGCTCAAGGGACAGCTACGAGCAGTACTTC
J: TRBJ2-1; D: -; V: TRBV6-2/TRBV6-3; size: -; CDR3: CASGLYEQFF; DNA: TGTGCCAGCGGCCTATATGAGCAGTTCTTC
J: TRBJ2-1; D: TRBD2; V: TRBV5-4; size: few; CDR3: CASSLSVAGVDNEQFF; DNA: TGTGCCAGCAGCTTGTCGGTAGCGGGGGTTGACAATGAGCAGTTCTTC
J: TRBJ1-1; D: -; V: TRBV10-3; size: few; CDR3: CAISEGGAEAFF; DNA: TGTGCCATCAGTGAGGGGGGGGCTGAAGCTTTCTTT
J: TRBJ1-2; D: -; V: TRBV24-1; size: -; CDR3: CATSGRGGGYTF; DNA: TGTGCCACCAGTGGAAGGGGCGGAGGCTACACCTTC
J: TRBJ1-2; D: -; V: TRBV28; size: -; CDR3: CASSLRGATRAYGYTF; DNA: TGTGCCAGCAGTTTAAGGGGGGCTACCCGTGCCTATGGCTACACCTTC
J: TRBJ2-7; D: -; V: TRBV6-1; size: -; CDR3: CASSDHRATTYEQYF; DNA: TGTGCCAGCAGTGACCACAGGGCCACTACCTACGAGCAGTACTTC
J: TRBJ2-7; D: -; V: TRBV19; size: -; CDR3: CASSPLGGTLSHEQYF; DNA: TGTGCCAGTAGTCCCCTAGGGGGAACGCTCTCGCACGAGCAGTACTTC
J: TRBJ2-1; D: TRBD2; V: TRBV5-4; size: -; CDR3: CASSSGGGQYNEQFF; DNA: TGTGCCAGCAGCTCCGGGGGAGGGCAGTACAATGAGCAGTTCTTC